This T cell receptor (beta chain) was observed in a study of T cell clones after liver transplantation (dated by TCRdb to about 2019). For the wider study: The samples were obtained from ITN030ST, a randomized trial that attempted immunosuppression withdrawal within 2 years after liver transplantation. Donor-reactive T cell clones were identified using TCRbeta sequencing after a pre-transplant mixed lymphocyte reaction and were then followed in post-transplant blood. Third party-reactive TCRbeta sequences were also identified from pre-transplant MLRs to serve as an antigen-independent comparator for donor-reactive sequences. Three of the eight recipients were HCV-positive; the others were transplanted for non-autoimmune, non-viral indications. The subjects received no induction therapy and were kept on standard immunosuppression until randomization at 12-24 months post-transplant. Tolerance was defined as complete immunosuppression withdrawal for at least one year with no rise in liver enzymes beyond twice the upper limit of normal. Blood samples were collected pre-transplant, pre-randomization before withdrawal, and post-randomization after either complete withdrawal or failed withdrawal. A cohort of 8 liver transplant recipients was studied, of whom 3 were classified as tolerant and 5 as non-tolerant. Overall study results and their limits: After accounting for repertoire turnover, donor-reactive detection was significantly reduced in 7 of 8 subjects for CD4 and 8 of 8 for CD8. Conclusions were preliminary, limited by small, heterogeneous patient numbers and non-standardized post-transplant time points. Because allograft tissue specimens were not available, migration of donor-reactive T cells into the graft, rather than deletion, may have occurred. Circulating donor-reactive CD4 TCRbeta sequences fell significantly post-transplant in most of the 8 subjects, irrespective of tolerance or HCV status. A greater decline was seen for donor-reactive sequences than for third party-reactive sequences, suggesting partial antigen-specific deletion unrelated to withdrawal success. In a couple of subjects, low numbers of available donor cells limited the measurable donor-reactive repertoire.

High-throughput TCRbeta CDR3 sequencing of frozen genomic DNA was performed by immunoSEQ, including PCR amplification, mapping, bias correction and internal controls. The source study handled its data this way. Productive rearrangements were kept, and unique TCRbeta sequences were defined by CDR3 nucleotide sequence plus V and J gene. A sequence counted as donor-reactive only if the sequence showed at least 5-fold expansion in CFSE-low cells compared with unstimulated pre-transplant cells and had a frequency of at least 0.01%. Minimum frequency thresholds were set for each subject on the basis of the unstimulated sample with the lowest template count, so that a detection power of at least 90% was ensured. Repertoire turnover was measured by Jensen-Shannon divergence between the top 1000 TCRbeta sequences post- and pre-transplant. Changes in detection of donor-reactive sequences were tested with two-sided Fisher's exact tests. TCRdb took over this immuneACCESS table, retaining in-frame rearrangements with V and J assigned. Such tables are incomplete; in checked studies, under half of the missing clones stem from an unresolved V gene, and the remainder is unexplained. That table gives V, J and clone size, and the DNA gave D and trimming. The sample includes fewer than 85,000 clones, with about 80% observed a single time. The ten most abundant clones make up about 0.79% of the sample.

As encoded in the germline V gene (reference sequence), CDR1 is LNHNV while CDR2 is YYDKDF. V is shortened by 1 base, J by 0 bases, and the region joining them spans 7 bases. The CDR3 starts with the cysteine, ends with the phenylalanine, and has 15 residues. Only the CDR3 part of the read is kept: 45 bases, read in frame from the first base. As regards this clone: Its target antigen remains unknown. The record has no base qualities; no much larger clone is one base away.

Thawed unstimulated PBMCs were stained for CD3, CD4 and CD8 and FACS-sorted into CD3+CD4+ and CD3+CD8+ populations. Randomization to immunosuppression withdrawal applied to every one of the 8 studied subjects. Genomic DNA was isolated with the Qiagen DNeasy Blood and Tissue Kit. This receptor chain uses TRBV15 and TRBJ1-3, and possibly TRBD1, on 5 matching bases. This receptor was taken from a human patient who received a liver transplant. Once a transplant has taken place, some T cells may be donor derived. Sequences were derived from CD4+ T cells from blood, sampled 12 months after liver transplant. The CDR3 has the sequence CATSRAQGSGNTIYF. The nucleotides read TGTGCCACCAGCAGAGCCCAGGGCTCTGGAAACACCATATATTTT.